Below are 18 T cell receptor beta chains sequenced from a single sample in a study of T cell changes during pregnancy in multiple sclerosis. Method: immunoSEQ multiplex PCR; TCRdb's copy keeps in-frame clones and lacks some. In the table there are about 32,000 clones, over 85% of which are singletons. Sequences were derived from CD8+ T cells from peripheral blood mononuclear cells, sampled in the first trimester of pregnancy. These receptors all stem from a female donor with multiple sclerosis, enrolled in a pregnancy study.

The chain's CDR3 is CASSPGQSTAEQYF. The DNA for the CDR3 is TGTGCCAGCAGCCCGGGACAAAGTACCGCCGAGCAGTACTTC. The gene calls are TRBV5-4 and TRBJ2-7; TRBD1 might be the D (6 bases). Deletions cut 4 bases from V and 6 bases from J, with 17 bases between. The CDR3 covers 14 residues. CDR1 and CDR2 from the germline V gene are SGHNT and YYREEE (reference sequence). Full variable domain (missing parts from reference TRBV5-4 and TRBJ2-7): ETGVTQSPTHLIKTRGQQVTLRCSSQSGHNTVSWYQQALGQGPQFIFQYYREEENGRGNFPPRFSGLQFPNYSSELNVNALELDDSALYLCASSPGQSTAEQYFGPGTRLTVT.

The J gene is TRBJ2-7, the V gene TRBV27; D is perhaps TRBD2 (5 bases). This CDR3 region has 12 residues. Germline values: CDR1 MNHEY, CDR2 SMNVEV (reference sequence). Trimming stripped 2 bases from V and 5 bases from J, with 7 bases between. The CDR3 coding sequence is TGTGCCAGCAGTTTACGGGGTAACGAGCAGTACTTC. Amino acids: CASSLRGNEQYF.

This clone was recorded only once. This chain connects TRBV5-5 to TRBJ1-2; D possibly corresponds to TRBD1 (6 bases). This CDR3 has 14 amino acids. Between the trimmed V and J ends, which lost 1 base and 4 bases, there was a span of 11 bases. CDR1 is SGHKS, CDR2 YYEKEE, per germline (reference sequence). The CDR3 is CASSLNRVPYGYTF. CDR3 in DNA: TGTGCCAGCAGCTTGAACAGGGTTCCCTATGGCTACACCTTC.

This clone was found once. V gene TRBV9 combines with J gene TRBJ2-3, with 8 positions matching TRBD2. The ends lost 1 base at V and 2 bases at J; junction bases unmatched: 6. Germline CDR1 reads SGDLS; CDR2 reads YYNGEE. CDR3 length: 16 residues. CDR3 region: CASSVRLALNTDTQYF. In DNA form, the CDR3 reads TGTGCCAGCAGCGTAAGACTAGCGTTAAACACAGATACGCAGTATTTT.

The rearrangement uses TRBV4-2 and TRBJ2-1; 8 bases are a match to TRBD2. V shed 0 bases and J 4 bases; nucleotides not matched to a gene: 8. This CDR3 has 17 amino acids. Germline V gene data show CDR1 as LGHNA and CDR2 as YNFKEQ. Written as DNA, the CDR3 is TGTGCCAGCAGCCAAGAGTCTTCGAGCGGGGGTTACAATGAGCAGTTCTTC. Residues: CASSQESSSGGYNEQFF.

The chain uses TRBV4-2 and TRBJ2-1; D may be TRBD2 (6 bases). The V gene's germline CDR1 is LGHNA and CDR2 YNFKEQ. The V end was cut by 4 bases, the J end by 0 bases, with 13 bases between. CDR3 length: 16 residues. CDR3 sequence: CASSPPRESSYNEQFF. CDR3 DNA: TGTGCCAGCAGCCCTCCACGGGAGAGCTCCTACAATGAGCAGTTCTTC.

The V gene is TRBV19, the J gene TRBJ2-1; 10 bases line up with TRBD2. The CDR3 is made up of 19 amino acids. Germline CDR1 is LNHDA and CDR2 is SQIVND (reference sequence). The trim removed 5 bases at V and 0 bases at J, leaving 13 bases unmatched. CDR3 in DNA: TGTGCCAGTAGTCCGTCGGGACTAGCGACTAAGAGCTCCTACAATGAGCAGTTCTTC. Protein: CASSPSGLATKSSYNEQFF. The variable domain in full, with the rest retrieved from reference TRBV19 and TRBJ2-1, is DGGITQSPKYLFRKEGQNVTLSCEQNLNHDAMYWYRQDPGQGLRLIYYSQIVNDFQKGDIAEGYSVSREKKESFPLTVTSAQKNPTAFYLCASSPSGLATKSSYNEQFFGPGTRLTVL.

The CDR3 protein is CASSQGIRGFSDTQYF. The CDR3 DNA is TGTGCCAGCAGCCAGGGCATTCGAGGGTTCTCAGATACGCAGTATTTT. The chain joins TRBV14 to TRBJ2-3, with a tentative D call TRBD2 (5 bases). Germline V lookup: CDR1 SGHDN, CDR2 FVKESK. CDR3 length: 16 residues. Trimming took off 3 bases at V and 4 bases at J, with 17 bases between the two ends.

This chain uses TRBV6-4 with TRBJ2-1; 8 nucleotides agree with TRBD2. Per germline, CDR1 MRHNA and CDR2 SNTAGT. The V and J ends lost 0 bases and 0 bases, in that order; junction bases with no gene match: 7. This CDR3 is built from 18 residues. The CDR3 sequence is CASSDSSGNELSYNEQFF. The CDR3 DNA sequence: TGTGCCAGCAGTGACTCTAGCGGGAACGAACTCTCCTACAATGAGCAGTTCTTC.

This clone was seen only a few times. The CDR3 loop reads CASSLFGGQNYGYTF. For the CDR3, the DNA is TGTGCCAGCAGTTTATTTGGGGGACAGAACTATGGCTACACCTTC. V is TRBV27 and J is TRBJ1-2; 7 nucleotides align to TRBD1. This CDR3 has 15 residues. Germline CDR1 reads MNHEY; CDR2 reads SMNVEV (reference sequence). The J segment lost 2 bases and the V segment lost 1 base, leaving 4 bases of the junction unmatched.

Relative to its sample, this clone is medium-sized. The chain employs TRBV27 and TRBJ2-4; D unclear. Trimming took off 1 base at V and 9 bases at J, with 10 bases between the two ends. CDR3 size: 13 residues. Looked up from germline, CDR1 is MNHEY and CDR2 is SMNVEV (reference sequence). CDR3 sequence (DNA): TGTGCCAGCAGTTTATGGTACGGTGGCATTCAGTACTTC. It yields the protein CASSLWYGGIQYF.

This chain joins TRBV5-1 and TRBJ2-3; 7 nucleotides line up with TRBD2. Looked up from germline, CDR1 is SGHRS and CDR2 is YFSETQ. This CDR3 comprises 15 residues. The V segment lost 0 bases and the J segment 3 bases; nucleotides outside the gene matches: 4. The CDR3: CASSLAQGLTDTQYF. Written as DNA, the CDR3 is TGCGCCAGCAGCTTGGCGCAGGGACTAACAGATACGCAGTATTTT.

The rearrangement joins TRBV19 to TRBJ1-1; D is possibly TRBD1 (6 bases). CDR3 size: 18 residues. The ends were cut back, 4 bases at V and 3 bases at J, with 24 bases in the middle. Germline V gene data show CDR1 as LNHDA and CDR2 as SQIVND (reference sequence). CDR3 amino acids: CASSTSRQVLEGYTEAFF. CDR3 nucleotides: TGTGCCAGTAGTACCTCCCGACAGGTCTTGGAAGGGTACACTGAAGCTTTCTTT.

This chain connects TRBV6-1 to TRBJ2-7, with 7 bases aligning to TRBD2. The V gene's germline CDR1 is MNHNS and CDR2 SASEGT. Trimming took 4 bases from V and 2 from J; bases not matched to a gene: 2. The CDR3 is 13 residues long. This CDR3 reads CASSGGGTYEQYF. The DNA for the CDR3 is TGTGCCAGCAGTGGGGGGGGGACCTACGAGCAGTACTTC.

CDR3 residues: CASSSSGTGYNEQFF. DNA of the CDR3: TGTGCCAGCAGCTCGTCCGGGACAGGGTACAATGAGCAGTTCTTC. The genes are TRBV7-9 and TRBJ2-1; 9 nucleotides match TRBD1. This CDR3 is 15 amino acids long. Germline assignment: CDR1 SEHNR and CDR2 FQNEAQ (reference sequence). J was trimmed by 4 bases and V by 4 bases; bases with no gene match: 5.

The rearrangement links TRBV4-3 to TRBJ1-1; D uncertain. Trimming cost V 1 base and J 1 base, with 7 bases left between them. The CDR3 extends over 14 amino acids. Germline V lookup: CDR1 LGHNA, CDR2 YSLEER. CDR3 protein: CASSQAGSNTEAFF. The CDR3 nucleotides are TGCGCCAGCAGCCAAGCAGGCTCGAACACTGAAGCTTTCTTT.

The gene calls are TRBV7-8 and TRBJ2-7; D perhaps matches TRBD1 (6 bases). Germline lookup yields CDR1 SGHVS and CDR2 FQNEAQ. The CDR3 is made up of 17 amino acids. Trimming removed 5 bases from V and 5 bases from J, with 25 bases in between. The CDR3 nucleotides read TGTGCCAGCAGCCCCTTAAGAGTGACAGGTGGGGTCCACGAGCAGTACTTC. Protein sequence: CASSPLRVTGGVHEQYF.

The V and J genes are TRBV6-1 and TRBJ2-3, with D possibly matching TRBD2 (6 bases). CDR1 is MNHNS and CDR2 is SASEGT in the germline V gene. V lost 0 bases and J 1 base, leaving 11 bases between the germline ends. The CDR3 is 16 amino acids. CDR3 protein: CASSEAVGGGTDTQYF. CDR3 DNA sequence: TGTGCCAGCAGTGAAGCGGTGGGCGGGGGCACAGATACGCAGTATTTT.